The T cell receptor (beta chain) described here comes from a study of shared clonotypes between healthy human individuals. Data came from immunoSEQ multiplex PCR; TCRdb stores just in-frame clones and leaves some out. The repertoire holds roughly 2.2 million clones, with 85% to 95% as singletons. Germline-derived CDR1 and CDR2 are SGHDN and FVKESK. V lost 4 bases to trimming and J lost 6 bases, with 10 bases between them. The CDR3 totals 13 residues. The V and J genes are TRBV14 and TRBJ2-1, with no clear D. This clonotype originated in a man between 18 and 29 years old in good health. Some clones in this sample may be carry-over from other donors' samples. The specimen was naive CD4+ T cells from PBMCs. Sample subset: CD45RA+ positively selected. Written as DNA, the CDR3 is TGTGCCAGCAGCCTCCGTAGTCCCAATGAGCAGTTCTTC. Residues: CASSLRSPNEQFF.